The 14 T cell receptor beta chains below were found in one sample sequenced in a study of technical replicates of blood from a handful of donors. Sequencing was performed with immunoSEQ multiplex PCR; in TCRdb, only in-frame clones are kept and a portion is missing. The repertoire consists of more than 90,000 clones, with nearly 96% occurring once and the leading ten covering over 0.2%. The sample comprised T cells isolated from PBMCs. The source of these receptors is a human donor in good health.

V and J are TRBV5-1 and TRBJ2-5, with 9 bases identical to TRBD1. CDR1 is SGHRS, CDR2 YFSETQ, per germline. V dropped 4 bases and J dropped 5; count of bases not matched to a gene: 9. The length of the CDR3 is 15 residues. The CDR3 DNA sequence: TGCGCCAGCAGCATAGGACAGGGGCCGGGGGAGACCCAGTACTTC. Residues: CASSIGQGPGETQYF.

The chain couples TRBV11-2 to TRBJ2-1; 14 positions match TRBD2. The junction had 9 bases not matched to a gene; V was cut back by 5 bases and J by 15 bases. Germline CDR1 SGHAT, CDR2 FQNNGV. This CDR3 comprises 14 residues. The CDR3 sequence is CASSPGLAGVRPFF. The CDR3 region has the DNA TGTGCCAGCAGCCCGGGACTAGCGGGAGTACGTCCGTTCTTC. Full variable domain (missing parts from reference TRBV11-2 and TRBJ2-1): EAGVAQSPRYKIIEKRQSVAFWCNPISGHATLYWYQQILGQGPKLLIQFQNNGVVDDSQLPKDRFSAERLKGVDSTLKIQPAKLEDSAVYLCASSPGLAGVRPFFGPGTRLTVL.

The chain joins TRBV6-5 to TRBJ1-1; TRBD1 is a possible D gene (6 bases). The CDR3 loop spans 13 amino acids. Germline V gives CDR1 MNHEY, CDR2 SVGAGI. Trimming removed 0 bases from V and 11 bases from J, with 13 bases in between. The CDR3 DNA reads TGTGCCAGCAGTTACTCGGGGGCGACTGGGGCTTTCTTT. Amino acid sequence: CASSYSGATGAFF.

The chain combines TRBV10-3 with TRBJ2-2, with 7 bases matching TRBD2. J was trimmed by 4 bases and V by 3 bases; bases with no gene match: 8. Germline lookup yields CDR1 ENHRY and CDR2 SYGVKD. This CDR3 is built from 16 residues. In DNA form, the CDR3 reads TGTGCCATCAGTGAAAAGGCACTAGCGATCACCGGGGAGCTGTTTTTT. Translating gives CAISEKALAITGELFF.

CDR3 region: CASSRVTGYEQYF. The CDR3 nucleotides read TGTGCCAGCAGCCGGGTGACAGGGTATGAGCAGTACTTC. The chain links TRBV5-5 to TRBJ2-7, with TRBD1 identical over 7 bases. Germline lookup yields CDR1 SGHKS and CDR2 YYEKEE (reference sequence). With V trimmed by 4 bases and J by 7 bases, 8 bases remained unmatched. CDR3 length equals 13 residues. Full variable domain (outside the CDR3, taken from reference TRBV5-5 and TRBJ2-7): DAGVTQSPTHLIKTRGQQVTLRCSPISGHKSVSWYQQVLGQGPQFIFQYYEKEERGRGNFPDRFSARQFPNYSSELNVNALLLGDSALYLCASSRVTGYEQYFGPGTRLTVT.

J is TRBJ2-7 and V is TRBV5-8; D call uncertain. Germline V gene data show CDR1 as SGHTS and CDR2 as YDEGEE. V lost 5 bases to trimming and J lost 3 bases, with 15 bases between them. The CDR3 length is 14 residues. The CDR3 spells CASSRPPLGYEQYF. The CDR3, as DNA: TGTGCCAGCAGTCGGCCCCCTCTAGGCTACGAGCAGTACTTC.

This chain joins TRBV19 and TRBJ2-7; 11 bases agree with TRBD1. Trimming cost V 7 bases and J 4 bases; bases outside gene matches: 9. The CDR3 runs to 15 residues. The germline gives CDR1 LNHDA, CDR2 SQIVND (reference sequence). CDR3 in amino acids: CASNTGTGGNYEQYF. CDR3 nucleotide sequence: TGTGCCAGTAACACCGGGACAGGGGGGAATTACGAGCAGTACTTC.

The chain links TRBV6-5 to TRBJ1-2; tentative D call: TRBD1 (6 bases). The CDR3 sequence is 11 residues long. The germline gives CDR1 MNHEY, CDR2 SVGAGI. Trimming took off 6 bases at V and 4 bases at J, with 6 bases between the two ends. CDR3 loop: CASRQGYGYTF. DNA for the CDR3: TGTGCCAGCAGACAGGGCTATGGCTACACCTTC.

The chain carries TRBV10-1 and TRBJ2-3; D is ambiguous. CDR1 is WNHNN, CDR2 SYGVQD, per germline (reference sequence). The CDR3 covers 16 residues. V was pared by 3 bases and J by 3 bases, with 16 bases between. The CDR3 nucleotides are TGCGCCAGCAGTGATCGGAGCGCCCACATAACAGATACGCAGTATTTT. It encodes CASSDRSAHITDTQYF.

This clone was seen just once. The chain couples TRBV5-4 to TRBJ2-3, with TRBD1 as a possible D gene (6 bases). Germline values: CDR1 SGHNT, CDR2 YYREEE (reference sequence). The length of the CDR3 is 12 residues. V lost 3 bases to trimming and J lost 6 bases, with 8 bases between them. The CDR3 bases are TGTGCCAGCAGCTCCCAGGGGGATACGCAGTATTTT. Translation gives CASSSQGDTQYF.

The J gene is TRBJ2-1, the V gene TRBV19; 9 nucleotides align to TRBD1. CDR3 length: 17 residues. V lost 0 bases and J lost 3; bases outside the gene matches: 6. Germline CDR1 is LNHDA and CDR2 is SQIVND (reference sequence). The DNA of the CDR3 is TGTGCCAGTAGTATAGACGGGACAGGGACCTTCTACAATGAGCAGTTCTTC. Its protein product is CASSIDGTGTFYNEQFF.

The J gene is TRBJ2-2, the V gene TRBV6-6; perhaps TRBD2 as D (5 bases). Germline lookup yields CDR1 MNHNY and CDR2 SVGAGI (reference sequence). With 0 bases removed from V and 7 bases from J, the gap between germline ends came to 9 bases. The CDR3 is 14 residues long. The CDR3 region has the DNA TGTGCCAGCAGTTACTCCGCCGGGGACGGGGAGCTGTTTTTT. This translates into CASSYSAGDGELFF.

V and J are TRBV11-3 and TRBJ2-7; possible D gene TRBD1, 5 bases. The CDR3 consists of 15 residues. Trimming removed 1 base from V and 3 bases from J, with 13 bases in between. CDR1 is SGHNT, CDR2 YENEEA, per germline. The CDR3 sequence is CASSLASGIDYEQYF. The CDR3 DNA sequence: TGTGCCAGCAGCTTAGCATCAGGGATCGACTACGAGCAGTACTTC.

The gene calls are TRBV27 and TRBJ2-3; 9 nucleotides match TRBD1. The CDR3 runs to 17 residues. Unmatched junction bases numbered 13, after V lost 4 bases and J lost 5 bases. Germline V gene sequence: CDR1 MNHEY, CDR2 SMNVEV (reference sequence). The CDR3 DNA sequence: TGTGCCAGCAGTTATTCTTGGGACAGGGCCTCGAGAGATACGCAGTATTTT. Translating gives CASSYSWDRASRDTQYF.